These 29 T cell receptor beta chains share one sample of origin, sequenced in a study of T cells in Graves' hyperthyroidism and ophthalmopathy. TCR beta CDR3 regions were amplified from RNA transcripts. Carried out on the TCR CDR3, a first-round RT-PCR used the HTBI primer set. TCRdb re-analysed the multiplex PCR reads in MiXCR, keeping a single row per CDR3 protein. The sample holds 730,000 or so distinct CDR3 sequences; roughly a sixth are singletons and the top ten take over 15%. What was sequenced was blood. The receptors derive from a woman in her fifties or sixties with Graves' hyperthyroidism that later progressed to Graves' ophthalmopathy.

The chain joins TRBV12-3 or TRBV12-4 to TRBJ2-2, with D possibly being TRBD2 (8 bases). This CDR3 spans 15 amino acids. This chain's CDR3 is CAAQGNSGAPGELFF. The DNA of the CDR3 is TGTGCGGCACAGGGGAATAGCGGGGCCCCCGGGGAGCTGTTTTTT.

At least ten counts were recorded for this clonotype. This chain connects TRBV18 to TRBJ1-4; D not resolved. The V end lost 0 bases, the J end lost 6 bases, and 11 bases lay between the germline ends. This CDR3 has 15 amino acids. The germline V gene has CDR1 KGHSH and CDR2 LQKENI. The chain's CDR3 is CASSPPPNGDEKLFF. The CDR3 DNA is TGTGCCAGCTCACCACCCCCGAACGGGGATGAAAAACTGTTTTTT.

The V gene is TRBV7-9, the J gene TRBJ1-4; D perhaps matches TRBD1 (5 bases). The V end was cut by 5 bases, the J end by 6 bases, with 19 bases between. The CDR3 loop spans 16 amino acids. CDR1 is SEHNR and CDR2 is FQNEAQ in the germline V gene (reference sequence). The CDR3 reads CASSPSRGANDEKLFF. The CDR3 region has the DNA TGTGCCAGCAGCCCATCACGAGGGGCGAACGATGAAAAACTGTTTTTT.

V and J are TRBV3-1 and TRBJ2-2, with D maybe TRBD1 (6 bases). V lost 4 bases and J lost 1, with 10 bases in between. Germline V gene sequence: CDR1 LGHDT, CDR2 YNNKEL (reference sequence). This CDR3 has 15 residues. The CDR3 coding sequence is TGTGCCAGCAGCCCCGGGACAAGGAACACCGGGGAGCTGTTTTTT. It translates to CASSPGTRNTGELFF.

Only a few counts were recorded for this clonotype. V gene TRBV19 combines with J gene TRBJ2-6; 13 bases fit TRBD2. Trimming cost V 5 bases and J 3 bases; bases outside gene matches: 1. Germline CDR1 LNHDA, CDR2 SQIVND (reference sequence). The CDR3 runs to 16 residues. The CDR3 here is CASSGLAGVGANVLTF. As DNA, the CDR3 is TGTGCCAGTAGTGGACTAGCGGGGGTTGGGGCCAACGTCCTGACTTTC.

The V and J genes are TRBV11-3 and TRBJ2-7; D may be TRBD2 (6 bases). CDR1 SGHNT and CDR2 YENEEA come from the germline V gene. The V and J ends lost 1 base and 0 bases respectively, with 13 bases between them. The CDR3 is made up of 16 amino acids. This CDR3 is CASSLGSGRSSYEQYF. In nucleotides, the CDR3 is TGTGCCAGCAGCTTAGGTTCGGGGAGGAGCTCCTACGAGCAGTACTTC.

This clonotype turned up a few times. The junction and the germline gene differ at one end; a read error may be behind it. This chain joins TRBV12-3 or TRBV12-4 and TRBJ2-5; TRBD2 aligns across 11 bases. The CDR3 is made up of 16 amino acids. The CDR3 sequence: CASSLAGGFRQETQYF. The CDR3 coding sequence is TGTGCCAGCAGCTTAGCGGGGGGGTTTCGACAAGAGACCCAGTACTTC.

The gene calls are TRBV9 and TRBJ2-2, with a tentative D call TRBD1 (6 bases). V was pared by 7 bases and J by 3 bases, with 16 bases between. Per the germline V gene, CDR1 is SGDLS and CDR2 is YYNGEE. CDR3 length equals 15 residues. The CDR3 nucleotides read TGTGCCAGCTCAAGATCCGACAGGTACACCGGGGAGCTGTTTTTT. Translated: CASSRSDRYTGELFF.

This clonotype was picked up a small number of times. The chain carries TRBV7-9 and TRBJ1-2; D is possibly TRBD1 (6 bases). The CDR3 length is 14 residues. Germline-derived CDR1 and CDR2 are SEHNR and FQNEAQ (reference sequence). Trimming left V 1 base short and J 8 bases short, with 14 bases between. The CDR3 DNA reads as TGTGCCAGCAGCTTAGGGGGGCGACGTTGGGGCTACACCTTC. Translating it yields CASSLGGRRWGYTF.

This clonotype occurred many times. The V and J genes are TRBV12-3 or TRBV12-4 and TRBJ1-2; 7 bases map to TRBD1. This CDR3 is 15 amino acids long. With V trimmed by 5 bases and J by 5 bases, 11 bases remained unmatched. This CDR3 reads CASSPTPDRRYGYTF. The CDR3 nucleotides are TGTGCCAGCAGTCCCACCCCGGACAGGAGATATGGCTACACCTTC.

V usage is TRBV13 and J usage is TRBJ2-7, with D maybe TRBD1 (5 bases). This CDR3 is 15 amino acids long. V gave up 5 bases and J gave up 3 bases, with 17 bases separating them. CDR1 and CDR2 from the germline V gene are PRHDT and FYEKMQ (reference sequence). CDR3 sequence (DNA): TGTGCCAGCAGCCCCAGTGGGGCCACCCACTACGAGCAGTACTTC. This encodes CASSPSGATHYEQYF.

This clonotype appeared many times. V gene TRBV20-1 combines with J gene TRBJ1-1; no clear D. Trimming stripped 2 bases from V and 5 bases from J, with 15 bases between. Germline-derived CDR1 and CDR2 are DFQATT and SNEGSKA (reference sequence). This CDR3 spans 14 amino acids. The CDR3 sequence is CSARMPDSRTEAFF. CDR3 nucleotides: TGCAGTGCTAGAATGCCGGACTCGCGGACTGAAGCTTTCTTT.

The table lists this clonotype with many counts. The chain recombines TRBV12-3 or TRBV12-4 with TRBJ1-6, with D possibly matching TRBD1 (6 bases). Trimming removed 6 bases from V and 9 bases from J, with 21 bases in between. The CDR3 is 16 residues long. This CDR3 is CASRIRDTGMLSPLHF. In DNA, the CDR3 is TGTGCCAGCAGGATTCGGGACACGGGGATGCTTTCACCCCTCCACTTT.

This clonotype was picked up many times. This chain links TRBV12-3 or TRBV12-4 with TRBJ2-1; perhaps TRBD2 as D (7 bases). This CDR3 region has 15 residues. Trimming removed 6 bases from V and 3 bases from J, with 15 bases in between. DNA of the CDR3: TGTGCCAGCAGCCAAGGGGGGGGGGGCTACAATGAGCAGTTCTTC. Its protein product is CASSQGGGGYNEQFF.

This clonotype was seen more than once but under ten times. V usage is TRBV4-1 and J usage is TRBJ2-5; TRBD1 aligns across 10 bases. Germline V CDR1 and CDR2: MGHRA, YSYEKL. The J segment lost 6 bases and the V segment lost 0 bases, leaving 4 bases of the junction unmatched. The CDR3 is 15 residues long. The CDR3: CASSQETGGWKTQYF. Here the CDR3 DNA reads TGCGCCAGCAGCCAAGAGACAGGGGGCTGGAAGACCCAGTACTTC.

In its sample, this clonotype was seen many times. The V call is TRBV27, the J call TRBJ2-7; tentative D call: TRBD1 (6 bases). The CDR3 sequence is 13 residues long. Trimming cost V 6 bases and J 4 bases, with 13 bases left between them. Germline CDR1 and CDR2: MNHEY and SMNVEV (reference sequence). The CDR3 DNA is TGTGCCAGCAGGGACAGAATTGGTTACGAGCAGTACTTC. Translated, it gives CASRDRIGYEQYF.

This clonotype was observed a handful of times. The rearrangement links TRBV7-2 to TRBJ1-2; D is possibly TRBD1 (6 bases). V was trimmed by 5 bases and J by 4 bases, leaving 14 bases between them. Germline CDR1 and CDR2: SGHTA and FQGNSA. The CDR3 extends over 14 amino acids. The CDR3 sequence is CASSDQQGGYGYTF. As DNA, the CDR3 is TGTGCCAGCAGCGATCAACAGGGCGGCTATGGCTACACCTTC.

This clonotype was observed a few times. This chain uses TRBV5-1 with TRBJ1-1; D uncertain. Trimming cost V 2 bases and J 8 bases, with 10 bases left between them. The germline V gene encodes CDR1 SGHRS and CDR2 YFSETQ. There are 12 residues in the CDR3. CDR3 DNA sequence: TGCGCCAGCAGCTTCGGGATGCGCGAAGCTTTCTTT. It yields the protein CASSFGMREAFF.

In this sample, this clonotype turned up a few times. This rearrangement joins TRBV5-1 to TRBJ1-6; maybe TRBD1 (6 bases). The CDR3 loop spans 17 amino acids. The germline V and J ends were trimmed by 5 bases and 10 bases, with 25 bases remaining between them. From germline, CDR1 is SGHRS and CDR2 YFSETQ. The CDR3 bases are TGCGCCAGCAGAGGGGAACAGGGTTCTCTTGCCGAATCACCCCTCCACTTT. Translation gives CASRGEQGSLAESPLHF.

This clonotype appeared a few times. The V and J genes are TRBV20-1 and TRBJ1-6, with 7 bases matching TRBD1. There are 15 residues in the CDR3. The germline CDR1 and CDR2 sequences are DFQATT and SNEGSKA (reference sequence). Trimming cost V 0 bases and J 10 bases; bases outside gene matches: 9. The CDR3 here is CSARDQTGKGSPLHF. The CDR3 DNA reads as TGCAGTGCTAGAGATCAGACAGGGAAAGGGTCACCCCTCCACTTT.

The chain carries TRBV10-3 and TRBJ2-2; TRBD2 matches at 11 bases. Germline CDR1 is ENHRY and CDR2 is SYGVKD. This CDR3 comprises 16 residues. Trimming took 4 bases from V and 6 from J; bases not matched to a gene: 7. The DNA for the CDR3 is TGTGCCATCAGTGGGGGGGGGACTAGCGGCGCCGGGGAGCTGTTTTTT. Translating gives CAISGGGTSGAGELFF.

In the case of this clonotype: The junction departs from germline at one end; a sequencing error may be responsible. This sequence joins TRBV7-8 and TRBJ2-2, with D possibly TRBD2 on 5 matching bases. CDR1 and CDR2 from the germline V gene are SGHVS and FQNEAQ. The CDR3 has 16 residues. CDR3 sequence: CASSLWAPSSTGELSF. CDR3 nucleotides: TGTGCCAGCAGCTTATGGGCCCCTTCAAGTACCGGGGAGCTGTCTTTT.

This clonotype was recorded at least ten times. The gene calls are TRBV7-9 and TRBJ2-7; possibly TRBD2 for D (7 bases). The CDR3 covers 16 residues. Germline values: CDR1 SEHNR, CDR2 FQNEAQ (reference sequence). V gave up 6 bases and J gave up 1 base, with 19 bases separating them. CDR3 region: CASSQERGAMSYEQYF. The DNA of the CDR3 is TGTGCCAGCAGTCAAGAACGGGGGGCAATGTCCTACGAGCAGTACTTC. Using reference TRBV7-9 and TRBJ2-7 for the parts outside the CDR3, the full variable domain is DTGVSQNPRHKITKRGQNVTFRCDPISEHNRLYWYRQTLGQGPEFLTYFQNEAQLEKSRLLSDRFSAERPKGSFSTLEIQRTEQGDSAMYLCASSQERGAMSYEQYFGPGTRLTVT.

The chain links TRBV10-3 to TRBJ2-3, with 7 bases aligning to TRBD2. Per germline, CDR1 ENHRY and CDR2 SYGVKD. CDR3 length: 16 amino acids. V was pared by 6 bases and J by 4 bases, with 13 bases of the junction left unmatched. This chain's CDR3 is CAISVHERGASDTQYF. In nucleotides, the CDR3 is TGTGCCATCAGCGTCCATGAGCGGGGTGCTTCAGATACGCAGTATTTT.

This clonotype occurred many times. This chain joins TRBV20-1 and TRBJ1-1, with TRBD1 as a possible D gene (6 bases). The germline V gene has CDR1 DFQATT and CDR2 SNEGSKA (reference sequence). V was shortened by 6 bases and J by 5 bases, with 16 bases between the two germline ends. The CDR3 has 13 residues. As DNA, the CDR3 is TGCAGTGCCAGAAGACGGCAGGGGACTGAAGCTTTCTTT. Residues: CSARRRQGTEAFF.

This clonotype was detected a few times. V gene TRBV29-1 combines with J gene TRBJ2-1; no clear D gene. Trimming took off 4 bases at V and 3 bases at J, with 13 bases between the two ends. Looked up from germline, CDR1 is SQVTM and CDR2 is ANQGSEA. The CDR3 length is 14 residues. The CDR3 loop reads CSVVTYFGYNEQFF. DNA of the CDR3: TGCAGCGTTGTTACCTATTTTGGCTACAATGAGCAGTTCTTC.

This clonotype was seen repeatedly, ten times or more. The chain employs TRBV5-1 and TRBJ2-3; 14 bases are a match to TRBD2. Germline trimming cut 3 bases from V and 10 bases from J; bases unmatched to any gene: 4. Germline CDR1 is SGHRS and CDR2 is YFSETQ. The CDR3 is 14 residues long. CDR3 loop: CASSSTSGGASQYF. For the CDR3, the DNA is TGCGCCAGCAGCTCGACTAGCGGGGGGGCCTCGCAGTATTTT.

This chain connects TRBV12-3 or TRBV12-4 to TRBJ1-2, with D possibly TRBD1 on 6 matching bases. The CDR3 is 13 amino acids. Trimming stripped 8 bases from V and 8 bases from J, with 18 bases between. The CDR3 DNA sequence: TGTGCCAGCCGAAGAGGGGGGGCGGAGGGCTACACCTTC. This codes for CASRRGGAEGYTF.

There are many counts of this clonotype. V gene TRBV12-3 or TRBV12-4 combines with J gene TRBJ1-5, with no clear D. With 6 bases removed from V and 3 bases from J, the gap between germline ends came to 12 bases. This CDR3 contains 14 residues. CDR3 in DNA: TGTGCCAGCAGCAAGTTGGGGTTCAATCAGCCCCAGCATTTT. This encodes CASSKLGFNQPQHF.